This TCR beta chain was recovered during a study of immune heterogeneity within non-small cell lung tumors. Amplifying TCR beta CDR3 involved multiplex PCR carried out with 32 V and 13 J primers. MiXCR was run by TCRdb on the multiplex PCR reads, yielding one entry per CDR3 protein. The table lists some 4,500 distinct CDR3 sequences, 20% of them singletons. This clonotype is judged medium-sized (0.01 to 0.1%). Its antigen is still unknown. The J segment lost 10 bases and the V segment lost 3 bases, leaving 11 bases of the junction unmatched. This CDR3 comprises 15 residues. Whole-study findings and limits: Local T-cell repertoire clonality was correlated with local tumor mutational burden, and the correlation was positive. It was moderate in strength but statistically significant (R roughly 0.34).

As template, the study used bulk tumor genomic DNA at approximately 610 ng per sample. Biopsies, several per primary tumor and spaced far apart, were collected during surgery. The cohort was untreated, with newly diagnosed non-small cell lung cancer undergoing curative surgery. The TCR comes from a man between 60 and 75 years old with non-small cell lung cancer. V and J are TRBV12-3 or TRBV12-4 and TRBJ1-4, with TRBD1 matching over 7 bases. The sequencing sample was made of lung tumor tissue. The CDR3 DNA is TGTGCCAGCAGTTTGGAGGGGGCAGGGGGGGGAAAACTGTTTTTT. It is translated as CASSLEGAGGGKLFF.